A selection of T cell receptor beta chains follows, all from one sample in a study of shared T cell receptors in the human thymus. Profiling relied on immunoSEQ multiplex PCR, and the TCRdb table lists in-frame clones only, not all of them. The table records about 380,000 clones, around 93% of them present only once. Sample: thymocytes. All receptors come from a human donor. The CDR3 runs from the conserved cysteine through the conserved F or W. Fields, in order: clone size, D gene, J gene, V gene, CDR3 protein, CDR3 DNA. A D gene is named only where the DNA matches it firmly. Clone sizes are given selectively: once, few, many, or a class where the clone is expanded.

NA | TRBD2 | TRBJ2-5 | TRBV27 | CASSFSSLRRGGEETQYF | TGTGCCAGCAGTTTTTCCTCACTACGCCGCGGGGGAGAAGAGACCCAGTACTTC
NA | TRBD1 | TRBJ2-5 | TRBV5-5 | CASSLRDRGVETQYF | TGTGCCAGCAGCTTGCGCGACAGGGGCGTCGAGACCCAGTACTTC
NA | TRBD1 | TRBJ1-6 | TRBV19 | CASSYGGGSSPLHF | TGTGCCAGTAGTTATGGAGGGGGCTCTTCACCCCTCCACTTT
once | NA | TRBJ1-5 | TRBV15 | CATSRVMFAGNQPQHF | TGTGCCACCAGCAGAGTAATGTTCGCAGGGAATCAGCCCCAGCATTTT
NA | NA | TRBJ1-3 | TRBV9 | CASSVEGSGNTIYF | TGTGCCAGCAGCGTAGAGGGGTCTGGAAACACCATATATTTT
NA | NA | TRBJ1-1 | TRBV5-3 | CARSLLGGNTEAFF | TGTGCCAGAAGCTTGCTTGGAGGGAACACTGAAGCTTTCTTT
NA | NA | TRBJ2-1 | TRBV20-1 | CSAYTGIEQFF | TGCAGTGCTTATACCGGGATTGAGCAGTTCTTC
NA | TRBD2 | TRBJ2-1 | TRBV28 | CASSLAGVGYNEQFF | TGTGCCAGCAGCCTAGCGGGAGTAGGCTACAATGAGCAGTTCTTC
NA | TRBD2 | TRBJ2-7 | TRBV5-5 | CASSFSGTSGYEQYF | TGTGCCAGCAGCTTTTCCGGGACTAGCGGCTACGAGCAGTACTTC
NA | NA | TRBJ2-3 | TRBV6-5 | CASSYLYSGGDTQYF | TGTGCCAGCAGTTACCTGTATAGCGGTGGGGATACGCAGTATTTT
NA | TRBD2 | TRBJ2-6 | TRBV19 | CASSIGGALGSSGANVLTF | TGTGCCAGTAGTATCGGGGGGGCGCTCGGAAGCTCTGGGGCCAACGTCCTGACTTTC
NA | NA | TRBJ1-1 | TRBV4-2 | CASRRGSEAFF | TGTGCCAGCAGGCGGGGGAGTGAAGCTTTCTTT
NA | TRBD1 | TRBJ2-7 | TRBV5-1 | CASSSGTGIYEQYF | TGCGCCAGCAGCTCGGGGACAGGGATCTACGAGCAGTACTTC
NA | NA | TRBJ2-3 | TRBV6-1 | CASSERGDPDGTQYF | TGTGCCAGCAGTGAACGCGGGGATCCCGACGGTACGCAGTATTTT
NA | NA | TRBJ2-2 | TRBV19 | CASINVGKNTGELFF | TGTGCCAGTATAAATGTCGGAAAGAACACCGGGGAGCTGTTTTTT
once | TRBD2 | TRBJ2-7 | TRBV28 | CASSGPRLAGGPFFLAYEQYF | TGTGCCAGCAGTGGCCCCCGGCTAGCGGGAGGGCCCTTCTTTTTAGCCTACGAGCAGTACTTC
NA | NA | TRBJ1-2 | TRBV27 | CATRKLGYGYTF | TGTGCCACCCGAAAACTCGGGTATGGCTACACCTTC
NA | NA | TRBJ1-4 | TRBV4-3 | CASSQAQGEEKLFF | TGCGCCAGCAGCCAAGCGCAGGGAGAGGAAAAACTGTTTTTT
once | NA | TRBJ1-2 | TRBV7-9 | CASSRLVYGYTF | TGTGCCAGCAGCCGCTTGGTCTATGGCTACACCTTC
NA | NA | TRBJ1-4 | TRBV19 | CASSIRGSYREKLFF | TGTGCCAGTAGTATCAGGGGCAGCTATCGTGAAAAACTGTTTTTT
NA | TRBD1 | TRBJ2-5 | TRBV28 | CASYARDRGYQETQYF | TGTGCCAGCTACGCCCGGGACAGGGGGTACCAAGAGACCCAGTACTTC
NA | NA | TRBJ2-4 | TRBV19 | CASRRRISDGYYIQYF | TGTGCCAGTCGCCGTCGGATTAGTGATGGATACTACATTCAGTACTTC
NA | NA | TRBJ2-5 | TRBV7-9 | CASSFGPIRETQYF | TGTGCCAGCAGCTTCGGGCCGATCAGAGAGACCCAGTACTTC
NA | NA | TRBJ2-1 | TRBV28 | CASSLSRPTPYNEQFF | TGTGCCAGCAGTCTCTCTCGGCCTACACCCTACAATGAGCAGTTCTTC
NA | NA | TRBJ1-1 | TRBV27 | CASSRSPGPKDTEAFF | TGTGCCAGCAGTAGATCTCCGGGACCTAAAGACACTGAAGCTTTCTTT
NA | TRBD1 | TRBJ2-7 | TRBV19 | CASSIDRQGRHYEQYF | TGTGCCAGTAGTATAGATCGACAGGGGCGGCACTACGAGCAGTACTTC
NA | TRBD2 | TRBJ2-5 | TRBV6-5 | CASSYSTSGAKETQYF | TGTGCCAGCAGTTACTCGACTAGCGGGGCCAAAGAGACCCAGTACTTC
once | NA | TRBJ2-1 | TRBV7-6 | CASSYRNRQFF | TGTGCCAGCAGCTACCGGAATAGGCAGTTCTTC
NA | TRBD2 | TRBJ2-7 | TRBV5-8 | CASSPVGGAGSYEQYF | TGTGCCAGCAGCCCCGTGGGAGGGGCGGGGTCCTACGAGCAGTACTTC
NA | TRBD1 | TRBJ2-7 | TRBV5-4 | CASSALFGQGVYEQYF | TGTGCCAGCAGCGCACTCTTCGGACAGGGGGTCTACGAGCAGTACTTC
NA | NA | TRBJ2-7 | TRBV5-6 | CASSYKQGPLSYEQYF | TGTGCCAGCAGCTATAAACAGGGCCCCCTCTCCTACGAGCAGTACTTC
once | NA | TRBJ1-1 | TRBV25-1 | CATETGNTEAFF | TGTGCCACGGAAACAGGGAACACTGAAGCTTTCTTT
NA | NA | TRBJ1-2 | TRBV7-2 | CAYDSYNYGYTF | TGTGCCTACGACAGTTATAACTATGGCTACACCTTC
NA | NA | TRBJ2-5 | TRBV4-3 | CASSQEKSEETQYF | TGCGCCAGCAGCCAAGAAAAGAGTGAAGAGACCCAGTACTTC
NA | TRBD2 | TRBJ2-2 | TRBV7-8 | CASSHLIAGGNTGELFF | TGTGCCAGCAGCCACCTAATAGCGGGAGGGAACACCGGGGAGCTGTTTTTT
NA | NA | TRBJ1-3 | TRBV7-9 | CASSLEGFGNTIYF | TGTGCCAGCAGCTTAGAAGGGTTTGGAAACACCATATATTTT
NA | NA | TRBJ1-2 | TRBV27 | CASSLLSGSKNYGYTF | TGTGCCAGCAGTTTATTGTCGGGGAGTAAGAACTATGGCTACACCTTC
NA | NA | TRBJ1-1 | TRBV27 | CASSKASRGFLTEAFF | TGTGCCAGCAGTAAAGCCTCCAGGGGCTTCTTAACTGAAGCTTTCTTT
NA | TRBD1 | TRBJ1-1 | TRBV9 | CASSVGTKGAGGTEAFF | TGTGCCAGCAGCGTAGGTACGAAGGGGGCAGGGGGGACTGAAGCTTTCTTT
NA | NA | TRBJ2-7 | TRBV9 | CASSVDSVEEHGSGEQYF | TGTGCCAGCAGCGTAGATTCGGTGGAGGAACACGGGTCGGGGGAGCAGTACTTC
NA | NA | TRBJ2-1 | TRBV7-2 | CASSWNNGLPSNEQFF | TGTGCCAGCAGCTGGAATAATGGACTACCATCTAATGAGCAGTTCTTC
NA | NA | TRBJ2-7 | TRBV5-6 | CASSPPSPVNPEQYF | TGTGCCAGCAGCCCACCTTCCCCGGTGAATCCCGAGCAGTACTTC